These 3 T cell receptor beta chains share one sample of origin, sequenced in a study of cytomegalovirus exposure and HLA in healthy donors. It was with 60 Vbeta and 13 Jbeta primers that the PCR ran. The protocol was immunoSEQ multiplex PCR, while the TCRdb copy is restricted to in-frame clones and leaves out a portion. The sample contains 100,000 or so clones, 70% to 80% of which appear only once. Sequenced input: PBMCs. Receptor source: a female donor in good health and CMV-seropositive.

Only a few counts were recorded for this clone. V usage is TRBV6-5 and J usage is TRBJ1-1; 7 nucleotides align to TRBD1. Germline CDR1 is MNHEY and CDR2 is SVGAGI. There are 15 residues in the CDR3. V was clipped by 2 bases and J by 3 bases; unmatched bases: 6. CDR3 bases: TGTGCCAGCAGTTACACCACAGGGGACGACACTGAAGCTTTCTTT. Residues: CASSYTTGDDTEAFF.

The chain links TRBV19 to TRBJ1-2; 7 bases line up with TRBD1. CDR1 is LNHDA, CDR2 SQIVND, per germline (reference sequence). The V gene end was trimmed by 5 bases and the J gene end by 4 bases; junction bases not matched to a gene: 10. The CDR3 is 15 amino acids. CDR3 sequence: CASSPRTGDTYGYTF. The CDR3 DNA reads TGTGCCAGTAGTCCCCGGACAGGCGACACCTATGGCTACACCTTC.

The V and J genes are TRBV4-1 and TRBJ2-1, with 14 bases that match TRBD2. The CDR3 runs 18 residues. The germline V gene encodes CDR1 MGHRA and CDR2 YSYEKL. V lost 5 bases to trimming and J lost 0 bases; unmatched junction nucleotides: 6. The CDR3 bases are TGCGCCAGCAGCGCGGGACTAGCGGGGGACCCCTCCTACAATGAGCAGTTCTTC. It specifies CASSAGLAGDPSYNEQFF.